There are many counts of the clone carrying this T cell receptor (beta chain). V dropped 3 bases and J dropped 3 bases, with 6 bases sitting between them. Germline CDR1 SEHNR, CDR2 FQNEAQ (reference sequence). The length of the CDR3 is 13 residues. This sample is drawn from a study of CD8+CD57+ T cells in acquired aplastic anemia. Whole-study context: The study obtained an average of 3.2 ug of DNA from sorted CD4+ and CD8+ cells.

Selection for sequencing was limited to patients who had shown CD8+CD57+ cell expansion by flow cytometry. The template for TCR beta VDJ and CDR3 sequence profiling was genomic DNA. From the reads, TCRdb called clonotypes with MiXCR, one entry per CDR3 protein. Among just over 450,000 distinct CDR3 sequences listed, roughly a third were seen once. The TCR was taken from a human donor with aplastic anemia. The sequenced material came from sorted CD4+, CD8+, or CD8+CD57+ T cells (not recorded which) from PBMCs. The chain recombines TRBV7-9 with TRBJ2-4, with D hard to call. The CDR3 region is CASSFSDKNIQYF. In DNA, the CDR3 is TGTGCCAGCAGCTTCTCGGACAAAAACATTCAGTACTTC.